Presented here are 30 T cell receptor beta chains from one specimen sequenced in a study of tumor and adjacent non-tumor tissue in lung cancer. Three rounds of nested PCR, following a modified ARM-PCR protocol, produced the TCRbeta library. MiXCR was run by TCRdb on the multiplex PCR reads, yielding one entry per CDR3 protein. There are about 140,000 distinct CDR3 sequences in the sample; approximately 72% occur only once, and around a sixth lies in the top ten. This sample's RNA came from whole unsorted tissue. The material sequenced was lung tumor tissue. Receptor source: a man aged 55 to 70 with small cell lung cancer.

As for this clonotype: At one boundary the junction diverges from the germline segment, which might be a read error. The genes are TRBV6-1 and TRBJ2-3, with a possible D match to TRBD1 (6 bases). Germline lookup yields CDR1 MNHNS and CDR2 SASEGT. There are 14 residues in the CDR3. CDR3 DNA sequence: TGTGCCAGCGTATCAGGGGCTCGCACAGATATGCAGTATTTT. It encodes CASVSGARTDMQYF.

The chain has TRBV20-1 and TRBJ2-1, with 8 bases matching TRBD2. Trimming took 8 bases from V and 2 from J; bases not matched to a gene: 11. The CDR3 has 15 residues. Germline values: CDR1 DFQATT, CDR2 SNEGSKA (reference sequence). The CDR3 DNA reads as TGCAGTACTTCACCAGCGGGAGAAGCCTACAATGAGCAGTTCTTC. This codes for CSTSPAGEAYNEQFF.

The chain carries TRBV11-1 and TRBJ2-5, with TRBD1 as a possible D gene (6 bases). The CDR3 length is 18 residues. Germline CDR1 reads SGHAT; CDR2 reads FQDESV (reference sequence). Between the trimmed V and J ends, which lost 2 bases and 2 bases, there was a span of 21 bases. The CDR3 DNA reads TGTGCCAGCAGCTTAACAGGGTCCCCAAGTGGATTTCAAGAGACCCAGTACTTC. Its protein is CASSLTGSPSGFQETQYF.

Turning to this clonotype: A much larger clone differs by one base, so this may be a read error. The conserved final phenylalanine or tryptophan is absent from the CDR3, which likely points to a read error. J is TRBJ1-1 and V is TRBV6-6; 12 bases agree with TRBD1. From germline, CDR1 is MNHNY and CDR2 SVGAGI (reference sequence). The CDR3 has 17 residues. With 0 bases clipped from V and 5 bases from J, the junction kept 7 bases outside the gene matches. The DNA of the CDR3 is TGTGCCAGCAGTTACTCCCCGGGACAGGGGGCGGGTACTGAAGCTTTCTTA. Protein sequence: CASSYSPGQGAGTEAFL.

Notes on this clonotype: At one boundary the junction diverges from the germline segment, which might be a read error. V usage is TRBV4-1 and J usage is TRBJ2-1, with 10 bases aligning to TRBD2. Germline lookup yields CDR1 MGHRA and CDR2 YSYEKL. The CDR3 is made up of 17 amino acids. CDR3 loop: CANSQERASGSLGEQFF. For the CDR3, the DNA is TGCGCCAACAGCCAAGAAAGGGCTAGCGGGAGTTTGGGTGAACAGTTCTTC.

This clonotype was detected only a few times. A much larger clone is a single base away; this may be a read error. No conserved phenylalanine or tryptophan is present at the end of the CDR3, so a read error is the likely explanation. In nucleotides, the CDR3 is TGTGCCAGCAGTCCGACTAGCTGGGGGTTCAATGAGCAGTTCTTA. It specifies CASSPTSWGFNEQFL. The chain uses TRBV12-3 or TRBV12-4 and TRBJ2-1; 7 bases map to TRBD2. The CDR3 sequence is 15 residues long. With 5 bases clipped from V and 6 bases from J, the junction kept 10 bases outside the gene matches.

The J gene is TRBJ1-1, the V gene TRBV20-1, with D unresolved. CDR3 length: 12 amino acids. V lost 0 bases and J lost 14, with 16 bases in between. Germline assignment: CDR1 DFQATT and CDR2 SNEGSKA (reference sequence). Here the CDR3 reads CSARDLDAESFF. As DNA, the CDR3 is TGCAGTGCTAGAGATTTGGATGCTGAATCCTTCTTT.

This clonotype was counted ten times or more. V and J are TRBV29-1 and TRBJ2-3; unclear D gene. The CDR3 extends over 14 amino acids. Trimming took off 4 bases at V and 1 base at J, with 12 bases between the two ends. Germline CDR1 is SQVTM and CDR2 is ANQGSEA. In DNA, the CDR3 is TGCAGCGTTGTGACGGCTGGGGGCACAGATACGCAGTATTTT. As protein: CSVVTAGGTDTQYF.

Details on this clonotype: One end of the junction is discordant with germline, which a read error may explain. The chain joins TRBV6-5 to TRBJ2-2; a weak D match, TRBD2 (5 bases). Germline CDR1 reads MNHEY; CDR2 reads SVGAGI. This CDR3 has 13 amino acids. CDR3 sequence: CASSYMGAGDLFF. CDR3 sequence (DNA): TGTGCCAGCAGTTATATGGGCGCCGGGGATCTGTTTTTT.

As regards this clonotype: Being one base from a much bigger clone, this may be a read error. The chain links TRBV20-1 to TRBJ1-2, with 8 bases matching TRBD1. The germline CDR1 and CDR2 sequences are DFQATT and SNEGSKA (reference sequence). This CDR3 spans 14 amino acids. In DNA form, the CDR3 reads TGCAGTGCTAGCGAAGGACAGGGTGGCTATGTCTACACCTTC. It codes for CSASEGQGGYVYTF.

Of note for this clonotype: The junction departs from germline at one end; a sequencing error may be responsible. The J gene is TRBJ2-7, the V gene TRBV11-3; maybe TRBD1 (5 bases). From germline, CDR1 is SGHNT and CDR2 YENEEA. The CDR3 totals 14 residues. CDR3 region: CAGSSPIRDYEQYF. CDR3 DNA: TGTGCCGGCAGCTCTCCTATCAGGGATTACGAGCAGTACTTC. Full variable domain (rest looked up from reference TRBV11-3 and TRBJ2-7): EAGVVQSPRYKIIEKKQPVAFWCNPISGHNTLYWYLQNLGQGPELLIRYENEEAVDDSQLPKDRFSAERLKGVDSTLKIQPAELGDSAVYLCAGSSPIRDYEQYFGPGTRLTVT.

A remark on this clonotype: A junction boundary mismatches the germline segment, possibly from a read error. This sequence joins TRBV11-2 and TRBJ2-2; maybe TRBD2 (5 bases). The CDR3 sequence is 16 residues long. CDR1 is SGHAT, CDR2 FQNNGV, per germline. CDR3 sequence (DNA): TGTGCCAGCGGCTTAGAGCTAGCAGCCACAACCGGGGAGCCGTTTTTT. This gives the protein CASGLELAATTGEPFF.

This clonotype was picked up one time. Germline and junction disagree at one end, which may indicate a read error. The genes are TRBV20-1 and TRBJ2-3, with TRBD2 identical over 8 bases. The CDR3 is 16 amino acids. Germline V gene lookup returns CDR1 DFQATT and CDR2 SNEGSKA (reference sequence). The CDR3 DNA reads as TGCAGCGCTAGAGATTTGGGTACCGGGGGGGCAGATACGCAGTATTTT. The encoded protein is CSARDLGTGGADTQYF.

This clonotype occurred many times. This chain links TRBV20-1 with TRBJ1-1; D ambiguous. The ends were cut back, 1 base at V and 0 bases at J, with 6 bases in the middle. The CDR3 has 13 amino acids. Germline V gene data show CDR1 as DFQATT and CDR2 as SNEGSKA (reference sequence). CDR3 in amino acids: CSARGTVNTEAFF. CDR3 nucleotides: TGCAGTGCTAGAGGTACAGTGAACACTGAAGCTTTCTTT.

This clonotype was found many times. V usage is TRBV28 and J usage is TRBJ2-7; 10 bases map to TRBD1. With 6 bases clipped from V and 2 bases from J, the junction kept 4 bases outside the gene matches. The CDR3 is 14 residues long. Germline CDR1 reads MDHEN; CDR2 reads SYDVKM. The CDR3 DNA is TGTGCCAGCAGAACCGGGACAGGGGCCTACGAGCAGTACTTC. It specifies CASRTGTGAYEQYF.

As regards this clonotype: The junction does not match germline at one end; this may be a read error. The chain couples TRBV11-3 to TRBJ2-7; D not certain. The CDR3 has 12 residues. Germline V gene data show CDR1 as SGHNT and CDR2 as YENEEA. CDR3 residues: CANTGQCYEQYF. In DNA form, the CDR3 reads TGCGCCAACACCGGTCAGTGTTACGAGCAGTACTTC.

On this clonotype itself: At one end, the junction sequence differs from germline, possibly due to a read error. V usage is TRBV6-5 and J usage is TRBJ1-1; D possibly corresponds to TRBD1 (5 bases). This CDR3 has 15 amino acids. Looked up from germline, CDR1 is MNHEY and CDR2 is SVGAGI. The CDR3 sequence: CASSGRGGGLLEAVF. CDR3 coding DNA: TGTGCCAGCAGTGGCCGGGGCGGGGGACTCTTGGAAGCTGTCTTT.

This clonotype has only a few counts. The junction departs from germline at one end; a sequencing error may be responsible. V and J are TRBV20-1 and TRBJ2-4; D not resolved. The CDR3 covers 17 residues. The germline gives CDR1 DFQATT, CDR2 SNEGSKA (reference sequence). CDR3 amino acids: CSAIEATGWEAKNIQYF. CDR3 coding DNA: TGTAGTGCCATAGAGGCGACTGGGTGGGAAGCCAAAAACATTCAGTACTTC.

Concerning this clonotype itself: The junction differs from germline at one of its ends, possibly a read error. This rearrangement joins TRBV29-1 to TRBJ2-5; no definite D call. This CDR3 has 13 amino acids. Germline CDR1 and CDR2: SQVTM and ANQGSEA. This chain's CDR3 is CSVAVSSEEAQYF. The CDR3, as DNA: TGCAGCGTTGCGGTTAGCAGCGAAGAGGCCCAGTACTTC.

This clonotype turned up a few times. The chain links TRBV30 to TRBJ2-5; TRBD1 might be the D (5 bases). This CDR3 contains 15 residues. V lost 3 bases and J 5 bases, leaving 19 bases between the germline ends. Germline CDR1 reads GTSNPN; CDR2 reads SVGIG (reference sequence). The CDR3 region has the DNA TGTGCCTGGAGACCCCGGACAAGGTTAGTGGAGACCCAGTACTTC. This encodes CAWRPRTRLVETQYF.

In regard to this clonotype: One base away lies a much larger clone, so this may be a sequencing read error. This sequence joins TRBV11-2 and TRBJ2-2, with 7 bases matching TRBD1. The ends lost 11 bases at V and 2 bases at J; junction bases unmatched: 14. The CDR3 consists of 16 residues. Germline V gene data show CDR1 as SGHAT and CDR2 as FQNNGV. The CDR3 here is CASTKVAGGNTGELFF. The CDR3 bases are TGTGCCTCGACAAAGGTGGCAGGGGGTAACACCGGGGAGCTGTTTTTT. Filled out from reference TRBV11-2 and TRBJ2-2, the complete variable domain reads EAGVAQSPRYKIIEKRQSVAFWCNPISGHATLYWYQQILGQGPKLLIQFQNNGVVDDSQLPKDRFSAERLKGVDSTLKIQPAKLEDSAVYLCASTKVAGGNTGELFFGEGSRLTVL.

This clonotype was observed once. A clone one base away is much larger, so this may be a read error. This chain uses TRBV2 with TRBJ2-1, with 11 nucleotides matching TRBD2. The CDR3 consists of 15 residues. CDR1 and CDR2 (germline): SNHLY, FYNNEI. The CDR3 DNA sequence: TGTGCCAGCAGTGGAATGGGACTAGCGGTCAATGAGAAGTTCTTC. It encodes CASSGMGLAVNEKFF.

This clonotype has a single count. Mismatch with germline at one junction end may stem from a read error. The chain recombines TRBV4-2 with TRBJ1-1; no firm D call. The CDR3 length is 13 residues. Germline V gene sequence: CDR1 LGHNA, CDR2 YNFKEQ. CDR3 in DNA: TGTGCCAGCAGCCAAGGGGAGAACATTGAAGCTTTCTTT. Protein product: CASSQGENIEAFF.

This clonotype appeared a few times. Here the CDR3 reads CAIRRGTGGDEQFF. The CDR3 DNA reads TGTGCCATCAGGCGCGGGACAGGGGGCGATGAGCAGTTCTTC. This rearrangement joins TRBV10-3 to TRBJ2-1; 12 nucleotides agree with TRBD1. Germline CDR1 is ENHRY and CDR2 is SYGVKD. After removal of 6 bases from V and 8 bases from J, the junction contained 5 bases not matched to a gene. This CDR3 contains 14 residues.

This clonotype was picked up a small number of times. This chain uses TRBV6-1 with TRBJ2-1, with 9 bases fitting TRBD1. Germline values: CDR1 MNHNS, CDR2 SASEGT. The CDR3 is 15 amino acids. V shed 3 bases, J shed 4 bases, and the junction held 4 bases outside the gene matches. Here the CDR3 reads CASSDSGTGYNEQFF. CDR3 nucleotide sequence: TGTGCCAGCAGTGATTCCGGGACAGGGTACAATGAGCAGTTCTTC.

In its sample, this clonotype was seen once. The DNA is left out, because the CDR3 cannot be placed on it with certainty; the CDR3 is given as TCRdb lists it. The V gene is TRBV12-3 or TRBV12-4, the J gene TRBJ1-2. The CDR3 has 13 amino acids, counting both end residues. The CDR3 loop is CSGSNTFSYGCTF.

The rearrangement joins TRBV4-1 to TRBJ1-4, with a tentative D call TRBD1 (5 bases). Germline V gene sequence: CDR1 MGHRA, CDR2 YSYEKL. The CDR3 is made up of 15 amino acids. The germline V and J ends were trimmed by 7 bases and 8 bases, with 20 bases remaining between them. The CDR3 sequence: CASTGQIRNREKLFF. The CDR3 DNA reads as TGCGCCAGCACGGGGCAGATTAGAAATAGGGAAAAACTGTTTTTT.

V and J are TRBV20-1 and TRBJ2-2; 8 positions match TRBD1. Germline assignment: CDR1 DFQATT and CDR2 SNEGSKA (reference sequence). V lost 6 bases, J lost 4 bases, and 4 bases stayed unmatched. The CDR3 loop spans 13 amino acids. The CDR3 here is CSAPDRGTGELFF. Here the CDR3 DNA reads TGCAGTGCCCCCGACAGGGGCACCGGGGAGCTGTTTTTT.

V gene TRBV12-3 or TRBV12-4 combines with J gene TRBJ1-6; D remains ambiguous. This CDR3 spans 16 amino acids. V gave up 6 bases and J gave up 3 bases, with 15 bases separating them. In DNA, the CDR3 is TGTGCCAGCAGCCTCCGCCGGGAGGGCTATAATTCACCCCTCCACTTT. This translates into CASSLRREGYNSPLHF.

This clonotype was found once. The chain uses TRBV28 and TRBJ2-5; 14 bases fit TRBD2. The length of the CDR3 is 16 residues. V dropped 4 bases and J dropped 5; count of bases not matched to a gene: 6. Germline V gene sequence: CDR1 MDHEN, CDR2 SYDVKM. CDR3 loop: CASSSGLAGDGETQYF. Here the CDR3 DNA reads TGTGCCAGCAGTTCGGGACTAGCGGGAGATGGGGAGACCCAGTACTTC.